The present T cell receptor beta chain was sequenced within a study of T cells in Graves' hyperthyroidism and ophthalmopathy. This clonotype turned up a few times. A single base separates this from a much larger clone, so it may be a read error. Regions amplified from RNA transcripts were the TCR beta CDR3 regions. Primed by the HTBI set, a first-round RT-PCR was run on the TCR CDR3. One entry per CDR3 protein, called by TCRdb with MiXCR from the multiplex PCR reads. The sample holds hundreds of thousands of distinct CDR3 sequences, roughly 15% seen once. Material for sequencing was blood. This receptor was obtained from a woman between 40 and 50 years old with Graves' ophthalmopathy.

The CDR3 sequence is CASSLIGTSFRTGELFF. CDR3 DNA sequence: TGTGCCAGCAGTTTGATCGGGACTAGCTTCCGCACCGGGGAGCTGTTTTTT. The rearrangement uses TRBV28 and TRBJ2-2, with 9 bases aligning to TRBD2. The CDR3 loop spans 17 amino acids. Germline loops: CDR1 MDHEN, CDR2 SYDVKM. Losses at the gene ends were 3 bases for V and 4 bases for J; bases not matched to a gene: 9.